This T cell receptor beta chain was found in a study of read filtering for tumor transcriptome and immune sequencing (dated by TCRdb to 2019 to 2021). For the study in its entirety: The cohort had 16 to 20 male and approximately 14 female patients with a mean age of about 66 years, ranging from 47 to 80. By revised international staging, eight or nine patients were R-ISS I, 16 were R-ISS II and about seven were R-ISS III. After DNase treatment, whole-transcriptome libraries were prepared with the TruSeq RNA Access Library Prep Kit. TCR-region mapped reads per sample ranged from about 4 to 10.27 million with IR-seq versus only about 85 to 1,300 with RNA-seq. Using the same bone marrow samples, the study ran both targeted immune repertoire sequencing and bulk whole-transcriptome sequencing and then compared the TCR repertoires from each method. One main goal was a read-filtering strategy for immune repertoire data, in particular deciding whether clonotypes backed by only one read should be removed. What the research found in general, with its limitations: Removing single-read clonotypes increased the correlation between IR-seq and RNA-seq shared clonotype proportions. In IR-seq, single-read clonotypes were about 81.9% of clonotypes but 3% to 4% of total reads; in RNA-seq they were roughly three quarters of clonotypes and 35% to 50% of reads. Compared with RNA-seq, IR-seq captured clonotypes at much greater depth and more reliably, and a smaller IR-seq throughput was enough to identify most of the shared clonotypes. The sorted CD138-negative fraction was composed of a mixed bone marrow immune population rather than of purified T cells.

Trimming takes 2 bases from V and 0 bases from J, and the germline ends sit 14 bases apart. The CDR3 goes from the cysteine to the phenylalanine over 16 residues. The read is trimmed to its CDR3 DNA, 48 bases read in frame from base 1. From a lookup of the germline V gene, CDR1 and CDR2 are SGHRS and YFSETQ. This clonotype was observed a few times. The antigen it recognizes is unknown. Base qualities are not at hand, and no much larger clone is one base apart. Starting from around 400 ng RNA, TCR libraries were constructed with the Immunoverse kit using molecular barcoded adaptors that cover the alpha/delta and beta/gamma chains. TCR library preparation used the same RNA that went into transcriptome sequencing. TCR libraries were sequenced on an Illumina HiSeq 4000 with 2 x 150 cycles. The paper's processing steps were these. MiXCR aligned TCR reads to human V, D, J and C references and assembled the aligned reads into CDR3 clonotypes, with quality filtering and error correction included. The tcR package in R was used to analyze clonotype counts and gene usage diversity. For inspection of raw mapping reads, RNA-seq reads were mapped by STAR aligner version 2.5.3a onto GRCh37 of the human genome. To test the effect of sequencing depth on detected clonotypes, IR-seq fastq files were randomly downsampled using Seqtk 1.3. TCRdb's own reprocessing of the public reads used fastp at Q25 and MiXCR and kept productive beta chains. Here each entry gathers all rows of one CDR3 protein and keeps the most common genes and DNA. TCRdb, not the authors, supplied the V and J calls. Across this sample there are some 140,000 distinct CDR3 sequences, with roughly an eighth seen only once. The top ten clonotypes cover about 8.6% of the sample.

Every patient had bone marrow sampled at the time of active disease. Ficoll-Hypaque density gradient centrifugation was used to isolate bone marrow mononuclear cells. Myeloma plasma cells were removed and CD138-negative cells were obtained by negative selection following labeling with CD138 magnetic microbeads on a MACS separator. Flow cytometry with CD138 antibodies on an Attune NxT was used to check how pure the isolated cells were. TRIzol reagent was used to extract total RNA, and a NanoDrop spectrophotometer was used to quantify the extracted RNA. For each patient, paired RNA-seq and IR-seq were run on the CD138-negative bone marrow sample from that patient.

The sequencing input was a population of CD138-negative cells sorted from bone marrow. The sample's cell subset or site, from its label and the paper: bone marrow mononuclear cells depleted of CD138+ plasma/myeloma cells by negative magnetic selection. The chain links TRBV5-1 with TRBJ2-5; the D segment could be TRBD2, given 6 matching bases. This clonotype was sampled from a donor at least 40 years old with multiple myeloma. The nucleotide sequence is given as TGCGCCAGCAGCTTAGGGGCTAGCGAATACCAAGAGACCCAGTACTTC. This yields the protein CASSLGASEYQETQYF.